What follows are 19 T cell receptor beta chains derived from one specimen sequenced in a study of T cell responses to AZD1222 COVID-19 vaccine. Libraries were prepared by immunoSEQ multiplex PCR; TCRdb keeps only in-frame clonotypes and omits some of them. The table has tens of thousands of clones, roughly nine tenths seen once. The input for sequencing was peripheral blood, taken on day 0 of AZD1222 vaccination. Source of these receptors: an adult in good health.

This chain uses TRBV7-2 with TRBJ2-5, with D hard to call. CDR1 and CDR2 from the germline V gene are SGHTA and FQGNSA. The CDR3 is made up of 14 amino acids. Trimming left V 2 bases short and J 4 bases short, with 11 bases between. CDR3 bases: TGTGCCAGCAGCTTATACAACGCGGTAGAGACCCAGTACTTC. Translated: CASSLYNAVETQYF.

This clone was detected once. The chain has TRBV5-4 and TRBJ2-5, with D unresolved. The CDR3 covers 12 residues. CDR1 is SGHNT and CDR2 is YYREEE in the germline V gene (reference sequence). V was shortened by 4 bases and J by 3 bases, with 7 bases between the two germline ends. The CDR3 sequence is CASSRSEETQYF. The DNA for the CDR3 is TGTGCCAGCAGCCGAAGTGAAGAGACCCAGTACTTC.

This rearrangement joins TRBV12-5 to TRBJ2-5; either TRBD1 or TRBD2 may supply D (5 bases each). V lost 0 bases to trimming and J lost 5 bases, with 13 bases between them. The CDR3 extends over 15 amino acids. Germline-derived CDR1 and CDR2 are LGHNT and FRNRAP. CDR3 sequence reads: CASGLVAGRMETQYF. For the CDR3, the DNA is TGTGCTAGTGGTTTGGTGGCAGGGAGAATGGAGACCCAGTACTTC.

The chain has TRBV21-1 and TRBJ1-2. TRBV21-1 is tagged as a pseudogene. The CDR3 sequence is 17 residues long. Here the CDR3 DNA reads TGTGCCAGCAGCAAAAGATCTATAGGGGACCTTAACTATGGCTACACCTTC. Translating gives CASSKRSIGDLNYGYTF.

This CDR3 reads CASSSGAGGFYNEQFF. The CDR3 DNA reads as TGCGCCAGCAGCTCCGGAGCGGGAGGGTTTTACAATGAGCAGTTCTTC. The chain is built from TRBV5-1 and TRBJ2-1, with 10 positions matching TRBD2. Germline CDR1 SGHRS, CDR2 YFSETQ. This CDR3 spans 16 amino acids. V lost 3 bases and J lost 4; bases outside the gene matches: 7.

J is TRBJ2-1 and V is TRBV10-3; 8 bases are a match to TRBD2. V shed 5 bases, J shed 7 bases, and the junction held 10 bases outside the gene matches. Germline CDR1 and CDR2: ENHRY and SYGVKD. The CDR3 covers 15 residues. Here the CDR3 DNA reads TGTGCCATCAGTCCCTCCGAGACTAGCGCGAATGAGCAGTTCTTC. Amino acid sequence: CAISPSETSANEQFF.

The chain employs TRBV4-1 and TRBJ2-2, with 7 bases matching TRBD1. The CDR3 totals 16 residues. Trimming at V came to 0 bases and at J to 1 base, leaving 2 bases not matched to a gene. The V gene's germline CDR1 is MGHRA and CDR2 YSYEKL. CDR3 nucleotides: TGCGCCAGCAGCCAAGAAGGGACAGTGAACACCGGGGAGCTGTTTTTT. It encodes CASSQEGTVNTGELFF.

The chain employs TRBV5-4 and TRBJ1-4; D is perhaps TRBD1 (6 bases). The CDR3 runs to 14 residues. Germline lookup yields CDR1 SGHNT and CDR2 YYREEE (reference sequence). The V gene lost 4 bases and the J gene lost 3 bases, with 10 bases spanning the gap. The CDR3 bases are TGTGCCAGCAGCCTAGGGGGATCTAATGAAAAACTGTTTTTT. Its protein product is CASSLGGSNEKLFF.

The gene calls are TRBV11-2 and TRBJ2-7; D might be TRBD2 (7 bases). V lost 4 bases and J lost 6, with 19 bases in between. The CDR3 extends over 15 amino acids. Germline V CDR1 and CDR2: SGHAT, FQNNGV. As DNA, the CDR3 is TGTGCCAGCAGCTCCCGGATCCGGGGGGCGGGCGAGCAGTACTTC. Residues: CASSSRIRGAGEQYF.

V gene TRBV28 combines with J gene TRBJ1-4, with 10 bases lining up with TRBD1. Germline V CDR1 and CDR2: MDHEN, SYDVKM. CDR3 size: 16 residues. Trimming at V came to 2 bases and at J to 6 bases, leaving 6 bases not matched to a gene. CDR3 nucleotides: TGTGCCAGCAGTTTAGCCGACAGGGGGCGCTATGAAAAACTGTTTTTT. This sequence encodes CASSLADRGRYEKLFF.

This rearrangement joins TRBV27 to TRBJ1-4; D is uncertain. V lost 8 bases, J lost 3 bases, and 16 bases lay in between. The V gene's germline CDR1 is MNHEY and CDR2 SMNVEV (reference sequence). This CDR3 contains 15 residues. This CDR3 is CASSAWAFPNEKLFF. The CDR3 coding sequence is TGTGCCAGCTCAGCCTGGGCGTTCCCTAATGAAAAACTGTTTTTT.

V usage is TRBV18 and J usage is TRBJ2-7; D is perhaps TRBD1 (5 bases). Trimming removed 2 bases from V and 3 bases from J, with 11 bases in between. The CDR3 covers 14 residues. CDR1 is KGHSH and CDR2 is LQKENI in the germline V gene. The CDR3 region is CASSPGQGLYEQYF. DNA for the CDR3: TGTGCCAGCTCACCAGGGCAGGGCCTCTACGAGCAGTACTTC.

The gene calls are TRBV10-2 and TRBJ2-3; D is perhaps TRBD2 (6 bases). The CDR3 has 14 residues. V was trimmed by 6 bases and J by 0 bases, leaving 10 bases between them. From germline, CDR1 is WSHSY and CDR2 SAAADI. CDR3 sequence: CASRDAGSTDTQYF. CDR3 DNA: TGCGCCAGCAGGGACGCGGGGAGCACAGATACGCAGTATTTT.

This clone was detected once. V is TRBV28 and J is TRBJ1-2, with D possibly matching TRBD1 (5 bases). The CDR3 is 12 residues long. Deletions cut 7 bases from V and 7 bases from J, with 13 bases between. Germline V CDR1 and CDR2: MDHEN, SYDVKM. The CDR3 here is CASTLGVAGYTF. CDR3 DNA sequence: TGTGCCAGCACCTTAGGGGTAGCTGGCTACACCTTC.

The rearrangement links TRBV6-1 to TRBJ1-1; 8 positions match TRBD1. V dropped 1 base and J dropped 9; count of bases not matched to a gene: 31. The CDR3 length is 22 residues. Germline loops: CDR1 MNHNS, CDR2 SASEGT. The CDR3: CASSEEEGKFWTGPIDPLKAFF. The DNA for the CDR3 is TGTGCCAGCAGTGAAGAAGAGGGGAAGTTCTGGACAGGGCCTATCGACCCGTTGAAAGCTTTCTTT.

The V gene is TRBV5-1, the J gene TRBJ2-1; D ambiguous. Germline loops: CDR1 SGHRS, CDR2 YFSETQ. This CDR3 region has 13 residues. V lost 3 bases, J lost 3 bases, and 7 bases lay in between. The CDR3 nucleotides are TGCGCCAGCAGCTGGGGAATCTACAATGAGCAGTTCTTC. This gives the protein CASSWGIYNEQFF.

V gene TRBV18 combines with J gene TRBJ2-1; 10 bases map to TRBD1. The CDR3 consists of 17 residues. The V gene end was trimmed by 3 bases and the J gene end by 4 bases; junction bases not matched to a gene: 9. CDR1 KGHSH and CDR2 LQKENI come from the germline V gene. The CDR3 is CASSPVRQGAQYNEQFF. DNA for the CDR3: TGTGCCAGCTCACCGGTGCGACAGGGGGCACAATACAATGAGCAGTTCTTC. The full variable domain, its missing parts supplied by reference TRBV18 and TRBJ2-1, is NAGVMQNPRHLVRRRGQEARLRCSPMKGHSHVYWYRQLPEEGLKFMVYLQKENIIDESGMPKERFSAEFPKEGPSILRIQQVVRGDSAAYFCASSPVRQGAQYNEQFFGPGTRLTVL.

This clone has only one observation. In DNA form, the CDR3 reads TGTGCCAGAAGCTTGACCCGCGTCGGGACAAAGAACACTGAAGCTTTCTTT. Residues: CARSLTRVGTKNTEAFF. The V call is TRBV5-3, the J call TRBJ1-1, with TRBD1 as a possible D gene (6 bases). TRBV5-3 belongs to the ORF category, with a function that is uncertain. CDR3 size: 17 residues. Trimming stripped 1 base from V and 1 base from J, with 17 bases between.

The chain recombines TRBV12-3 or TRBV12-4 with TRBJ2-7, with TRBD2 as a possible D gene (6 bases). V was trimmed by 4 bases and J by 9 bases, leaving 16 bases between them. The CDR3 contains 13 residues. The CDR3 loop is CASSSPGRKGQYF. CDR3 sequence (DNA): TGTGCCAGCAGTTCCCCGGGGAGGAAGGGGCAGTACTTC.